These T cell receptor beta chains were read from a single sample in a study of regulatory T cells in long-lasting Graves disease. Via MiXCR, TCRdb re-called the multiplex PCR reads, giving one row per CDR3 protein. The sample has a few hundred thousand distinct CDR3 sequences; approximately 25% are singletons. Sequenced material: peripheral blood mononuclear cells (PBMCs), taken when the disease was refractory, from a patient treated with antithyroid drugs. These TCRs come from a middle-aged woman with Graves disease. CDR3s include the opening cysteine and the closing phenylalanine or tryptophan. Each record gives: CDR3 protein, CDR3 DNA, D gene, V gene, J gene, clone size. D genes are given only for firm matches. Some rows mark clone size as missing; the rest say once, few, many or name a class of expanded clone.

CDR3 protein: CASAPGFQETQYF; CDR3 DNA: TGTGCCAGCGCCCCAGGGTTCCAAGAGACCCAGTACTTC; D gene: NA; V gene: TRBV9; J gene: TRBJ2-5; clone size: NA
CDR3 protein: CASSDPGQGRAFF; CDR3 DNA: TGTGCCAGCAGTGATCCAGGACAGGGACGAGCTTTCTTT; D gene: TRBD1; V gene: TRBV2; J gene: TRBJ1-1; clone size: many
CDR3 protein: CASSPWTGSYEQYF; CDR3 DNA: TGTGCCAGCAGTCCCTGGACGGGTTCCTACGAGCAGTACTTC; D gene: NA; V gene: TRBV28; J gene: TRBJ2-7; clone size: many
CDR3 protein: CASRIPGPKTGELFF; CDR3 DNA: TGTGCCAGCAGGATTCCGGGTCCCAAAACCGGGGAGCTGTTTTTT; D gene: NA; V gene: TRBV28; J gene: TRBJ2-2; clone size: many
CDR3 protein: CSASQGFGDEQYF; CDR3 DNA: TGCAGTGCTAGTCAGGGGTTCGGGGACGAGCAGTACTTC; D gene: NA; V gene: TRBV20-1; J gene: TRBJ2-7; clone size: few
CDR3 protein: CASSFRTSGRGSVYEQYF; CDR3 DNA: TGTGCCAGCAGTTTCAGGACTAGCGGGAGAGGCTCGGTTTACGAGCAGTACTTC; D gene: TRBD2; V gene: TRBV28; J gene: TRBJ2-7; clone size: many
CDR3 protein: CASSKGGFNQPQHF; CDR3 DNA: TGTGCCAGTAGCAAAGGGGGTTTCAATCAGCCCCAGCATTTT; D gene: NA; V gene: TRBV19; J gene: TRBJ1-5; clone size: NA
CDR3 protein: CASGSVPGAGFSGYTF; CDR3 DNA: TGTGCTAGTGGTTCCGTCCCGGGGGCGGGGTTCTCTGGCTACACCTTC; D gene: NA; V gene: TRBV12-5; J gene: TRBJ1-2; clone size: NA
CDR3 protein: CAIRLGPPGTDTQYF; CDR3 DNA: TGTGCCATTAGGCTTGGCCCCCCAGGCACAGATACGCAGTATTTT; D gene: NA; V gene: TRBV2; J gene: TRBJ2-3; clone size: few
CDR3 protein: CASSVWGGPNEKLFF; CDR3 DNA: TGTGCCAGCAGTGTTTGGGGGGGACCTAATGAAAAACTGTTTTTT; D gene: NA; V gene: TRBV9; J gene: TRBJ1-4; clone size: NA
CDR3 protein: CASRQGAHTGELFF; CDR3 DNA: TGTGCCAGCCGACAGGGGGCCCACACCGGGGAGCTGTTTTTT; D gene: TRBD1; V gene: TRBV19; J gene: TRBJ2-2; clone size: few
CDR3 protein: CASTTAATLRFSQPQHF; CDR3 DNA: TGTGCCAGCACAACCGCGGCAACATTACGGTTTTCACAGCCCCAGCATTTT; D gene: NA; V gene: TRBV19; J gene: TRBJ1-5; clone size: many
CDR3 protein: CASTTSGNTGELFF; CDR3 DNA: TGTGCCAGTACCACTAGCGGGAACACCGGGGAGCTGTTTTTT; D gene: TRBD2; V gene: TRBV19; J gene: TRBJ2-2; clone size: NA
CDR3 protein: CASTDGGKHEQYF; CDR3 DNA: TGTGCCAGCACTGACGGGGGGAAACACGAGCAGTACTTC; D gene: TRBD2; V gene: TRBV28; J gene: TRBJ2-7; clone size: many
CDR3 protein: CASSDLAGGSKNIQYF; CDR3 DNA: TGTGCCAGCAGTGACCTAGCGGGAGGCTCCAAAAACATTCAGTACTTC; D gene: TRBD2; V gene: TRBV6-1; J gene: TRBJ2-4; clone size: NA
CDR3 protein: CAWSSTGQNSPLHF; CDR3 DNA: TGTGCCTGGAGTTCAACGGGACAAAATTCACCCCTCCACTTT; D gene: NA; V gene: TRBV30; J gene: TRBJ1-6; clone size: NA
CDR3 protein: CAWTPSAGELFF; CDR3 DNA: TGTGCCTGGACTCCAAGCGCCGGGGAGCTGTTTTTT; D gene: NA; V gene: TRBV30; J gene: TRBJ2-2; clone size: few
CDR3 protein: CASSSGNGYTF; CDR3 DNA: TGTGCCAGCAGCTCAGGGAACGGCTACACCTTC; D gene: NA; V gene: TRBV12-3/TRBV12-4; J gene: TRBJ1-2; clone size: many
CDR3 protein: CASIVGGTGEQFF; CDR3 DNA: TGTGCCAGCATCGTAGGCGGGACGGGTGAGCAGTTCTTC; D gene: NA; V gene: TRBV9; J gene: TRBJ2-1; clone size: NA
CDR3 protein: CSAPGTGSTDTQYF; CDR3 DNA: TGCAGTGCGCCCGGGACAGGGAGCACAGATACGCAGTATTTT; D gene: TRBD1; V gene: TRBV20-1; J gene: TRBJ2-3; clone size: NA
CDR3 protein: CSPIGTSGSGRETQYF; CDR3 DNA: TGCAGCCCTATCGGGACTAGCGGGAGTGGGCGAGAGACCCAGTACTTC; D gene: TRBD2; V gene: TRBV20-1; J gene: TRBJ2-5; clone size: many
CDR3 protein: CASSLVGQDYEQYF; CDR3 DNA: TGTGCCAGCAGCTTGGTAGGCCAGGACTACGAGCAGTACTTC; D gene: NA; V gene: TRBV5-4; J gene: TRBJ2-7; clone size: NA
CDR3 protein: CASRPPLGHQPQHF; CDR3 DNA: TGTGCCAGCAGACCTCCACTCGGTCATCAGCCCCAGCATTTT; D gene: NA; V gene: TRBV28; J gene: TRBJ1-5; clone size: many
CDR3 protein: CASSRGATSGRSQETQYF; CDR3 DNA: TGTGCCAGCAGCCGGGGTGCTACTAGCGGGAGGTCGCAAGAGACCCAGTACTTC; D gene: TRBD2; V gene: TRBV6-1; J gene: TRBJ2-5; clone size: many